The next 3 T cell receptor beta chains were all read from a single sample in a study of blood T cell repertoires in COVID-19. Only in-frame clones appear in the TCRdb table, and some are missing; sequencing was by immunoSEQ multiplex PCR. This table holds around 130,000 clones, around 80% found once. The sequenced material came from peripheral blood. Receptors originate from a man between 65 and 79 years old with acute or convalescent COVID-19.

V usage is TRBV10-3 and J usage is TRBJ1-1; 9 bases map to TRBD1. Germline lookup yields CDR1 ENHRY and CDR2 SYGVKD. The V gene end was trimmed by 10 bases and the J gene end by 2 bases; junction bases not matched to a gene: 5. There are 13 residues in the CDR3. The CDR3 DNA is TGTGCCACCAGGACAGGGGATAACACTGAAGCTTTCTTT. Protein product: CATRTGDNTEAFF.

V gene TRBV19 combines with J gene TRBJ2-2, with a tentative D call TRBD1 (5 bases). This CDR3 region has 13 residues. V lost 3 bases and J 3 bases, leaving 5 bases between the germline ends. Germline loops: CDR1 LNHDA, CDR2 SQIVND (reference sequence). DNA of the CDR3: TGTGCCAGTAGTATCAGGGACACCGGGGAGCTGTTTTTT. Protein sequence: CASSIRDTGELFF.

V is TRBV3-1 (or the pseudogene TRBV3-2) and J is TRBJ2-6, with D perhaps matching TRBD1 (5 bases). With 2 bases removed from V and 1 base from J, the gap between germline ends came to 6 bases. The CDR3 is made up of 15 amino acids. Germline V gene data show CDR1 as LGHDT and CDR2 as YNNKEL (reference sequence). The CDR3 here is CASSQSGSGANVLTF. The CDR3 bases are TGTGCCAGCAGCCAATCAGGGTCTGGGGCCAACGTCCTGACTTTC.